This entry lists 20 T cell receptor beta chains sequenced from one sample in a study of T cells in women clearing cervical HPV infection. Repertoires were generated with immunoSEQ multiplex PCR, while TCRdb's copy carries only in-frame clones and drops some. This table lists roughly 30,000 clones. Sequenced material: blood buffy coat. The receptors shown here come from a woman aged 18 to 75 with a cervical HPV16 infection that either progressed to CIN3+ or cleared (not recorded which).

To note about this clone: The CDR3 extends 3 residues past the end of the read, so its final part is completed from the germline J gene. V and J are TRBV14 and TRBJ2-3; TRBD1 is a possible D gene (6 bases). This CDR3 spans 12 amino acids. The V and J ends lost 4 bases and 7 bases respectively, with 9 bases between them. Germline V gives CDR1 SGHDN, CDR2 FVKESK. The CDR3 here is CASSPGGHTQYF. Partial CDR3 DNA: TGTGCCAGCAGCCCTGGGGGCCATACG. Using reference TRBV14 and TRBJ2-3 for the parts outside the CDR3, the full variable domain is EAGVTQFPSHSVIEKGQTVTLRCDPISGHDNLYWYRRVMGKEIKFLLHFVKESKQDESGMPNNRFLAERTGGTYSTLKVQPAELEDSGVYFCASSPGGHTQYFGPGTRLTVL.

Remarks on this clone: The observed sequence ends 3 residues before the CDR3 terminus, with the missing tail filled in from the germline J gene. J is TRBJ2-1 and V is TRBV5-1; 11 bases line up with TRBD2. V was clipped by 4 bases and J by 5 bases; unmatched bases: 5. The CDR3 loop spans 15 amino acids. Germline V CDR1 and CDR2: SGHRS, YFSETQ. The sequenced CDR3 bases are TGCGCCAGCAGCACAACTAGCGGGAGTGACAATGAG. Its protein is CASSTTSGSDNE. The full CDR3 reads CASSTTSGSDNEQFF.

As for this clone: The CDR3 is cut off 3 residues early in the read; its end comes from the germline J gene. The genes are TRBV13 and TRBJ2-4; TRBD2 agrees at 7 bases. CDR3 length equals 16 residues. The germline V gene encodes CDR1 PRHDT and CDR2 FYEKMQ (reference sequence). The J segment lost 0 bases and the V segment lost 5 bases, leaving 7 bases of the junction unmatched. CDR3 in amino acids: CASSPGEGLAKNIQYF. The part of the CDR3 DNA that was read is TGTGCCAGCAGCCCCGGGGAGGGCTTAGCCAAAAACATT.

With regard to this clone: The CDR3 end falls 3 residues outside the read, so it is completed with the germline J gene. The genes are TRBV4-1 and TRBJ2-7; D may be TRBD2 (6 bases). Germline CDR1 and CDR2: MGHRA and YSYEKL. This CDR3 has 14 amino acids. Trimming removed 1 base at V and 4 bases at J, with 11 bases between. The DNA read from the CDR3 is TGCGCCAGCAGCCAAGGGCGGGGTGGGTACGAG. Amino acids: CASSQGRGGYE. The full CDR3 sequence reads CASSQGRGGYEQYF.

About this clone: The missing CDR3 end, 3 residues past where the read stops, is filled in from the germline J gene. J is TRBJ2-5 and V is TRBV19; D is possibly TRBD1 (6 bases). The V gene's germline CDR1 is LNHDA and CDR2 SQIVND (reference sequence). This CDR3 has 14 residues. Trimming left V 6 bases short and J 0 bases short, with 11 bases between. The sequenced CDR3 bases are TGTGCCAGTAGGGACAGTGATTACCAAGAGACC. Translated, it gives CASRDSDYQET. In full, the CDR3 reads CASRDSDYQETQYF.

Details on this clone: The CDR3 end lies 3 residues beyond the end of the read and is filled in from the germline J gene. The chain employs TRBV11-2 and TRBJ2-1; no clear D gene. V shed 0 bases and J shed 7 bases, with 10 bases lying between them. The CDR3 covers 14 residues. Germline values: CDR1 SGHAT, CDR2 FQNNGV. The sequenced CDR3 bases are TGTGCCAGCAGCTTAGATTTGTCAGGAAATGAG. It encodes CASSLDLSGNE. The whole CDR3 reads CASSLDLSGNEQFF.

A remark on this clone: The read ends 3 residues before the CDR3 terminus; that terminus is restored from the germline J gene. The chain recombines TRBV6-1 with TRBJ2-1; 9 bases agree with TRBD2. The V gene's germline CDR1 is MNHNS and CDR2 SASEGT. CDR3 length equals 16 residues. Germline trimming cut 2 bases from V and 3 bases from J; bases unmatched to any gene: 5. The CDR3 loop is CASSETTSGYYNEQFF. Partial CDR3 DNA: TGTGCCAGCAGTGAAACGACTAGCGGATACTACAATGAG.

A note on this clone: The read is 3 residues too short to cover the CDR3 end, so that end is filled in from the germline J gene. This chain joins TRBV7-6 and TRBJ1-6; D is undetermined. The length of the CDR3 is 15 residues. Germline V gives CDR1 SGHVS, CDR2 FNYEAQ. The germline V and J ends were trimmed by 7 bases and 8 bases, with 18 bases remaining between them. The CDR3 sequence: CASTLTTLSDSPLHF. The DNA read from the CDR3 is TGTGCCAGCACCCTGACAACCCTATCGGATTCACCC.

Turning to this clone: The CDR3 extends 3 residues past the end of the read, so its final part is completed from the germline J gene. The chain carries TRBV2 and TRBJ2-1; 8 bases line up with TRBD2. Trimming removed 11 bases from V and 6 bases from J; junction bases left unmatched: 18. This CDR3 is 16 amino acids long. CDR1 and CDR2 from the germline V gene are SNHLY and FYNNEI. The CDR3 DNA, read in part, is TGTGCCGGCACATCCCTGGGACTAGTAAGTTCCAATGAG. Its translation is CAGTSLGLVSSNE. The CDR3 in full is CAGTSLGLVSSNEQFF.

Concerning this clone: The read stops 3 residues short of the end of the CDR3; the missing end is completed from the germline J gene. This chain joins TRBV20-1 and TRBJ2-3; D possibly corresponds to TRBD2 (6 bases). The ends were cut back, 0 bases at V and 1 base at J, with 14 bases in the middle. Germline lookup yields CDR1 DFQATT and CDR2 SNEGSKA (reference sequence). The CDR3 loop spans 16 amino acids. The sequenced part of the CDR3 DNA is TGCAGTGCTAGAGACCTTGGCGGGGCTGGCACAGATACG. This translates into CSARDLGGAGTDT. The whole CDR3 protein is CSARDLGGAGTDTQYF.

About this clone itself: The CDR3 is cut off 3 residues early in the read; its end comes from the germline J gene. V gene TRBV5-1 combines with J gene TRBJ1-5; 8 positions match TRBD1. The CDR3 consists of 15 residues. Losses at the gene ends were 4 bases for V and 5 bases for J; bases not matched to a gene: 8. Germline-derived CDR1 and CDR2 are SGHRS and YFSETQ. The CDR3 protein is CASSPQGDLHQPQHF. The sequenced part of the CDR3 DNA is TGCGCCAGCAGCCCACAGGGGGACCTCCATCAGCCC.

For this clone: Read sequence stops 3 residues before the CDR3 end, and the germline J gene provides the missing end. V is TRBV7-9 and J is TRBJ1-2, with TRBD1 as a possible D gene (5 bases). The CDR3 is made up of 14 amino acids. Per the germline V gene, CDR1 is SEHNR and CDR2 is FQNEAQ (reference sequence). V shed 1 base and J shed 6 bases, with 12 bases lying between them. The DNA read from the CDR3 is TGTGCCAGCAGCTTAGGGGAGGGGCTGAATGGC. This gives the protein CASSLGEGLNG. The CDR3 in its entirety is CASSLGEGLNGYTF.

For this clone: The sequenced fragment ends 3 residues before the CDR3 boundary, so the rest is inferred from the germline J gene. The chain employs TRBV19 and TRBJ2-7; D unresolved. The length of the CDR3 is 13 residues. CDR1 is LNHDA, CDR2 SQIVND, per germline (reference sequence). Deletions cut 5 bases from V and 0 bases from J, with 8 bases between. CDR3 DNA, as far as it was read: TGTGCCAGTAGTGCGGAGAGCTCCTACGAG. Amino acids: CASSAESSYE. The whole CDR3 protein is CASSAESSYEQYF.

Regarding this clone: From the germline J gene comes the end of the CDR3, since the read stops 3 residues before it. The chain carries TRBV2 and TRBJ2-3, with D possibly being TRBD2 (6 bases). Germline V gives CDR1 SNHLY, CDR2 FYNNEI. The CDR3 has 12 residues. Partial CDR3 DNA: TGTGCCAGCAGTGGGTTAGCGGAGACG. It codes for CASSGLAET. The full-length CDR3 reads as CASSGLAETQYF.

In the case of this clone: Sequencing ends 3 residues short of the CDR3 end; the germline J gene provides the rest. The genes are TRBV19 and TRBJ2-1; a weak D match, TRBD2 (6 bases). Germline values: CDR1 LNHDA, CDR2 SQIVND (reference sequence). The CDR3 is 17 amino acids. Trimming removed 1 base from V and 6 bases from J, with 19 bases in between. The sequenced part of the CDR3 DNA is TGTGCCAGTAGTATAGTGTTCCGGCGGGATTCTCGCAATGAG. It translates to CASSIVFRRDSRNE. The CDR3, in full, reads CASSIVFRRDSRNEQFF. Complete variable domain (other parts from reference TRBV19 and TRBJ2-1): DGGITQSPKYLFRKEGQNVTLSCEQNLNHDAMYWYRQDPGQGLRLIYYSQIVNDFQKGDIAEGYSVSREKKESFPLTVTSAQKNPTAFYLCASSIVFRRDSRNEQFFGPGTRLTVL.

Turning to this clone: Read coverage stops 3 residues before the CDR3 terminus; the germline J gene supplies the remainder. The chain employs TRBV7-2 and TRBJ1-1; D may be TRBD1 (5 bases). Germline V gives CDR1 SGHTA, CDR2 FQGNSA. The CDR3 length is 14 residues. Trimming removed 2 bases from V and 5 bases from J, with 12 bases in between. CDR3 bases read: TGTGCCAGCAGCTTAAGTGACGCAGGGACTGAA. Protein product: CASSLSDAGTE. The whole CDR3 sequence is CASSLSDAGTEAFF.

Note on this clone: The read ends 3 residues early relative to the CDR3; the germline J gene fills the gap. The chain recombines TRBV19 with TRBJ1-1, with TRBD1 as a possible D gene (5 bases). The germline V gene encodes CDR1 LNHDA and CDR2 SQIVND (reference sequence). CDR3 size: 14 residues. V lost 5 bases, J lost 1 base, and 11 bases lay in between. The CDR3 spells CASSLQGENTEAFF. The CDR3 DNA, read in part, is TGTGCCAGTAGTCTCCAAGGGGAGAACACTGAA.

Details on this clone: The read ends 3 residues before the CDR3 terminus; that terminus is restored from the germline J gene. The chain couples TRBV4-1 to TRBJ1-2, with a tentative D call TRBD1 (6 bases). The CDR3 contains 14 residues. The germline V gene encodes CDR1 MGHRA and CDR2 YSYEKL. The DNA read from the CDR3 is TGCGCCAGCAGCCAAGATGAACAGGGTGGAGGC. Amino acid sequence: CASSQDEQGGG. The whole CDR3 sequence is CASSQDEQGGGYTF.

As concerns this clone: The CDR3 end is not reached by the read, which stops 3 residues before it; the germline J gene fills it in. This chain links TRBV6-1 with TRBJ1-4; 7 bases are a match to TRBD1. The ends lost 4 bases at V and 7 bases at J; junction bases unmatched: 6. Germline CDR1 reads MNHNS; CDR2 reads SASEGT. The CDR3 covers 14 residues. Partial CDR3 DNA: TGTGCCAGCAGTGCCCGGGACAGCCTTGAAAAA. Amino acid sequence: CASSARDSLEK. Given in full, the CDR3 is CASSARDSLEKLFF.

To note about this clone: Read sequence stops 3 residues before the CDR3 end, and the germline J gene provides the missing end. This rearrangement joins TRBV11-2 to TRBJ1-1; 7 nucleotides align to TRBD1. The CDR3 is 13 residues long. V shed 5 bases and J 3 bases; nucleotides not matched to a gene: 3. Per the germline V gene, CDR1 is SGHAT and CDR2 is FQNNGV. The CDR3 sequence is CASSLTGDTEAFF. The DNA read from the CDR3 is TGTGCCAGCAGCCTCACAGGGGACACTGAA.